The rows below give T cell receptor beta chains drawn from one sample of a study of blood T cells in healthy people across ages. TCRdb re-analysed the 5' RACE reads in MiXCR, keeping a single row per CDR3 protein. The sample consists of about 830,000 distinct CDR3 sequences, approximately 59% of them appearing once. What was sequenced was blood. These receptors all stem from a man aged 25 to 40 in good health. The CDR3 runs from the conserved cysteine through the conserved F or W. A D gene is named only where the DNA matches it firmly. Rows may omit the clone size; those that give it use once, few, many or a size class.

TRBJ2-4,TRBV30,-,-,CAWSLGELAREQYF,TGTGCCTGGAGCTTGGGAGAACTTGCGCGAGAGCAGTACTTC
TRBJ1-2,TRBV13,-,-,CASSSRTGRGGYTF,TGTGCCAGCAGCTCACGCACAGGGAGGGGAGGCTACACCTTC
TRBJ1-2,TRBV28,-,-,CASSLRDSFYTF,TGTGCCAGCAGCCTTCGAGATAGTTTTTACACCTTC
TRBJ2-7,TRBV4-3,-,-,CAGSQGSGHRSSEQYF,TGCGCCGGCAGCCAAGGCTCGGGACACCGCTCCTCCGAGCAGTACTTC
TRBJ2-3,TRBV5-1,-,-,CASSLAPGETDTQYF,TGCGCCAGCAGCTTGGCCCCGGGTGAGACAGATACGCAGTATTTT
TRBJ2-2,TRBV15,TRBD2,-,CATSRSGGRSGELFF,TGTGCCACCAGCAGGTCGGGGGGAAGGAGCGGGGAGCTGTTTTTT
TRBJ2-7,TRBV6-5,TRBD1,-,CASSARQGSYYEQYF,TGTGCCAGCAGTGCCCGACAGGGGAGTTACTACGAGCAGTACTTC
TRBJ2-5,TRBV7-6,TRBD1,-,CASSPIGTAQETQYF,TGTGCCAGCAGCCCAATAGGGACAGCCCAAGAGACCCAGTACTTC
TRBJ2-1,TRBV18,-,-,CASSITSREQFF,TGTGCCAGCTCAATAACTAGTCGCGAGCAGTTCTTC
TRBJ1-4,TRBV28,TRBD1,-,CASSFRGQGTNEKLFF,TGTGCCAGCAGTTTCCGGGGACAGGGAACTAATGAAAAACTGTTTTTT
TRBJ2-1,TRBV5-1,-,-,CASSLGTDVQFF,TGCGCCAGCAGCTTGGGGACAGATGTGCAGTTCTTC
TRBJ2-5,TRBV10-2,TRBD2,few,CASRRLAGDTPGETQYF,TGCGCCAGCAGGAGACTAGCGGGGGATACACCGGGAGAGACCCAGTACTTC
TRBJ2-5,TRBV25-1,TRBD1,-,CASSESPRDRYEETQYF,TGTGCCAGCAGTGAATCCCCCCGGGACAGGTATGAAGAGACCCAGTACTTC
TRBJ2-3,TRBV20-1,TRBD2,few,CSAIRTSGGALDTQYF,TGCAGTGCTATAAGGACTAGCGGGGGGGCGTTAGATACGCAGTATTTT
TRBJ2-7,TRBV5-1,-,few,CASSSGQYLTYEQYF,TGCGCCAGCAGCTCTGGACAGTATCTAACCTACGAGCAGTACTTC
TRBJ1-6,TRBV3-1,-,-,CACSLPGSSYNSPLHF,TGTGCCTGCAGCCTCCCGGGAAGCTCCTATAATTCACCCCTCCACTTT
TRBJ1-5,TRBV12-3/TRBV12-4,TRBD1,-,CASSLDRGGNQPQHF,TGTGCCAGCAGTTTAGACAGGGGAGGAAATCAGCCCCAGCATTTT
TRBJ2-5,TRBV12-3/TRBV12-4,TRBD1,few,CASRETPGQGKETQYF,TGTGCCAGCAGAGAGACGCCGGGACAGGGGAAAGAGACCCAGTACTTC
TRBJ2-1,TRBV24-1,-,-,CATSEPGGGRNEQFF,TGTGCCACCAGTGAACCCGGAGGGGGCCGCAATGAGCAGTTCTTC
TRBJ2-5,TRBV10-3,-,-,CAITKDGGETQYF,TGTGCCATCACCAAAGACGGGGGAGAGACCCAGTACTTC
TRBJ1-6,TRBV14,-,-,CASSQGGAIFYNSPLHF,TGTGCCAGCAGCCAAGGAGGGGCGATCTTCTATAATTCACCCCTCCACTTT
TRBJ2-3,TRBV10-3,TRBD2,-,CAISESWTSGNTDTQYF,TGTGCCATCAGTGAGTCTTGGACTAGCGGGAACACAGATACGCAGTATTTT
TRBJ2-3,TRBV6-5,-,-,CAAANLGDTQYF,TGTGCCGCCGCGAATCTCGGAGATACGCAGTATTTT
TRBJ2-1,TRBV28,TRBD1,-,CASSFVVTGGPREQFF,TGTGCCAGCAGTTTCGTCGTGACAGGGGGTCCGAGGGAGCAGTTCTTC
TRBJ1-2,TRBV6-6,-,-,CASSTTTGHGYGYTF,TGTGCCAGCAGTACGACGACAGGACACGGGTATGGCTACACCTTC
TRBJ2-3,TRBV7-2,TRBD2,few,CASSFLAGVVDTQYF,TGTGCCAGCAGCTTCCTAGCGGGGGTGGTAGATACGCAGTATTTT
TRBJ2-5,TRBV11-2,-,-,CASRPIRDTQETQYF,TGTGCCAGCAGGCCAATCAGGGATACCCAAGAGACCCAGTACTTC
TRBJ2-3,TRBV7-2,-,-,CASSAVSSTDTQYF,TGTGCCAGCAGCGCAGTGTCTAGCACAGATACGCAGTATTTT
TRBJ1-2,TRBV6-5,-,-,CASSYGRDGVDGYTF,TGTGCCAGCAGTTACGGCCGGGACGGTGTAGATGGCTACACCTTC
TRBJ1-6,TRBV5-1,-,-,CASSESPNSPLHF,TGCGCCAGCAGCGAGAGCCCAAATTCACCCCTCCACTTT
TRBJ1-1,TRBV3-1,-,-,CASSFQGMITEAFF,TGTGCCAGCAGCTTTCAGGGAATGATTACTGAAGCTTTCTTT
TRBJ2-1,TRBV20-1,TRBD2,-,CSASPSGGGSYNEQFF,TGCAGTGCTAGCCCTAGTGGCGGGGGGTCATACAATGAGCAGTTCTTC
TRBJ2-1,TRBV10-3,-,-,CAISDSSIQIADEEFF,TGTGCCATCAGTGACTCGTCCATCCAAATAGCCGATGAGGAGTTCTTC
TRBJ2-3,TRBV4-3,TRBD2,few,CASSQDGAGRADTQYF,TGCGCCAGCAGCCAAGACGGAGCGGGGCGTGCAGATACGCAGTATTTT
TRBJ2-7,TRBV28,-,few,CASSLWASEQYF,TGTGCCAGCAGTTTATGGGCGAGCGAGCAGTACTTC
TRBJ2-3,TRBV9,-,-,CASSVDGGDPSTDTQYF,TGTGCCAGCAGCGTAGATGGAGGAGACCCTAGCACAGATACGCAGTATTTT
TRBJ1-2,TRBV7-9,TRBD1,-,CASSFSTTGGYGYTF,TGTGCCAGCAGCTTTAGCACGACAGGGGGGTATGGCTACACCTTC
TRBJ2-7,TRBV6-2/TRBV6-3,-,-,CASSPRGGTYEQYF,TGTGCCAGCAGTCCCCGTGGGGGAACCTACGAGCAGTACTTC
TRBJ2-7,TRBV20-1,-,-,CSARVGAGDEQYF,TGCAGTGCTAGAGTGGGCGCGGGCGACGAGCAGTACTTC
TRBJ1-5,TRBV7-2,-,once,CASSLALPNQPQHF,TGTGCCAGCAGCTTAGCGTTACCGAATCAGCCCCAGCATTTT